A selection of T cell receptor beta chains follows, all from one sample in a study of blood T cell repertoires in COVID-19. TCRdb's copy holds only in-frame clones and misses some; the assay was immunoSEQ multiplex PCR. Here the sample spans about 140,000 clones, 84% being singletons. The source material was peripheral blood. These receptors all stem from a man between 25 and 39 years old with COVID-19, enrolled during active disease. Each CDR3 is given with its conserved first and last residue. The D gene is left open where the match is weak. Not all rows give a size; the values are once, few, many and, for expanded clones, a class.

d_call: TRBD2
clone_size: .
j_call: TRBJ2-1
v_call: TRBV7-3
cdr3_aa: CASSLRGLADEQFF
cdr3_nt: TGTGCCAGCAGCTTAAGGGGACTAGCCGATGAGCAGTTCTTC

d_call: .
clone_size: .
j_call: TRBJ1-1
v_call: TRBV30
cdr3_aa: CAWRALGFETEAFF
cdr3_nt: TGTGCCTGGAGGGCGCTGGGCTTTGAGACTGAAGCTTTCTTT

d_call: TRBD2
clone_size: .
j_call: TRBJ2-1
v_call: TRBV14
cdr3_aa: CASSLYIAGPLYEQFF
cdr3_nt: TGTGCCAGCAGCCTGTATATAGCGGGACCCCTCTATGAGCAGTTCTTC

d_call: TRBD1
clone_size: .
j_call: TRBJ1-4
v_call: TRBV14
cdr3_aa: CASSLTDRVGLFF
cdr3_nt: TGTGCCAGCAGCCTAACCGACAGGGTCGGACTGTTTTTT

d_call: TRBD1
clone_size: .
j_call: TRBJ1-4
v_call: TRBV7-2
cdr3_aa: CASRQGSNEKLFF
cdr3_nt: TGTGCCAGCCGACAGGGGAGTAATGAAAAACTGTTTTTT

d_call: TRBD1
clone_size: .
j_call: TRBJ1-6
v_call: TRBV6-5
cdr3_aa: CASSYPIGTVSSPLHF
cdr3_nt: TGTGCCAGCAGTTACCCCATCGGGACAGTCTCTTCACCCCTCCACTTT

d_call: .
clone_size: few
j_call: TRBJ1-3
v_call: TRBV28
cdr3_aa: CASTSIGGESGNTIYF
cdr3_nt: TGTGCCAGCACCTCAATTGGCGGGGAATCTGGAAACACCATATATTTT

d_call: TRBD2
clone_size: .
j_call: TRBJ2-7
v_call: TRBV6-5
cdr3_aa: CASSYSGRYEQYF
cdr3_nt: TGTGCCAGCAGTTACAGCGGGAGGTACGAGCAGTACTTC

d_call: .
clone_size: .
j_call: TRBJ1-3
v_call: TRBV29-1
cdr3_aa: CSVVGTGNTIYF
cdr3_nt: TGCAGCGTTGTTGGTACAGGAAACACCATATATTTT

d_call: TRBD1
clone_size: .
j_call: TRBJ2-2
v_call: TRBV2
cdr3_aa: CASSRQGANTGELFF
cdr3_nt: TGTGCCAGCAGTCGACAGGGCGCGAACACCGGGGAGCTGTTTTTT

d_call: .
clone_size: .
j_call: TRBJ2-2
v_call: TRBV11-2
cdr3_aa: CASSLGTAMFF
cdr3_nt: TGTGCCAGCAGCTTAGGGACAGCAATGTTTTTT

d_call: TRBD2
clone_size: .
j_call: TRBJ2-5
v_call: TRBV5-1
cdr3_aa: CASSRGFGVAGGETQYF
cdr3_nt: TGCGCCAGCAGCCGGGGGTTCGGGGTAGCGGGAGGAGAGACCCAGTACTTC

d_call: TRBD1
clone_size: .
j_call: TRBJ1-2
v_call: TRBV19
cdr3_aa: CASRRDRGGYGYTF
cdr3_nt: TGTGCCAGTAGAAGGGACAGGGGAGGTTATGGCTACACCTTC

d_call: TRBD1
clone_size: .
j_call: TRBJ2-5
v_call: TRBV18
cdr3_aa: CASFWTGGGETQYF
cdr3_nt: TGTGCCAGCTTCTGGACAGGGGGCGGTGAGACCCAGTACTTC

d_call: TRBD2
clone_size: .
j_call: TRBJ2-5
v_call: TRBV4-1
cdr3_aa: CASSQDNGSGETQYF
cdr3_nt: TGCGCCAGCAGCCAAGATAACGGTAGCGGGGAGACCCAGTACTTC

d_call: TRBD1
clone_size: .
j_call: TRBJ1-2
v_call: TRBV27
cdr3_aa: CASSQSATGVNGYTF
cdr3_nt: TGTGCCAGCAGCCAATCCGCGACAGGGGTAAATGGCTACACCTTC

d_call: TRBD1
clone_size: .
j_call: TRBJ2-7
v_call: TRBV11-2
cdr3_aa: CASSFGTGFYEQYF
cdr3_nt: TGTGCCAGCAGCTTCGGGACAGGCTTCTACGAGCAGTACTTC

d_call: .
clone_size: .
j_call: TRBJ2-5
v_call: TRBV7-7
cdr3_aa: CASSLTSSRQETQYF
cdr3_nt: TGTGCTAGCAGCTTAACTAGCTCGAGACAAGAGACCCAGTACTTC

d_call: .
clone_size: once
j_call: TRBJ2-3
v_call: TRBV9
cdr3_aa: CASSVVGGTDTQYF
cdr3_nt: TGTGCCAGCAGCGTAGTCGGGGGCACAGATACGCAGTATTTT

d_call: TRBD1
clone_size: .
j_call: TRBJ2-7
v_call: TRBV6-6
cdr3_aa: CASSYAGTGSQEQYF
cdr3_nt: TGTGCCAGCAGTTACGCCGGGACAGGCTCCCAGGAGCAGTACTTC

d_call: TRBD1
clone_size: .
j_call: TRBJ2-2
v_call: TRBV7-9
cdr3_aa: CASSWTGVRTGELFF
cdr3_nt: TGTGCCAGCAGCTGGACAGGGGTGCGCACCGGGGAGCTGTTTTTT

d_call: .
clone_size: .
j_call: TRBJ2-7
v_call: TRBV30
cdr3_aa: CAWSVAIYEQYF
cdr3_nt: TGTGCCTGGAGTGTAGCAATCTACGAGCAGTACTTC

d_call: .
clone_size: .
j_call: TRBJ2-3
v_call: TRBV5-6
cdr3_aa: CASSPYSDTQYF
cdr3_nt: TGTGCCAGCAGCCCTTATTCAGATACGCAGTATTTT

d_call: .
clone_size: .
j_call: TRBJ1-2
v_call: TRBV9
cdr3_aa: CASSVDGSYGYTF
cdr3_nt: TGTGCCAGCAGCGTAGATGGGAGCTATGGCTACACCTTC

d_call: .
clone_size: .
j_call: TRBJ2-7
v_call: TRBV9
cdr3_aa: CASSGTSGQGSSYEQYF
cdr3_nt: TGTGCCAGCAGCGGGACAAGTGGCCAGGGGAGCTCCTACGAGCAGTACTTC

d_call: .
clone_size: .
j_call: TRBJ2-7
v_call: TRBV7-9
cdr3_aa: CASSLEAGEQYF
cdr3_nt: TGTGCCAGCAGCTTAGAGGCGGGAGAGCAGTACTTC

d_call: .
clone_size: .
j_call: TRBJ1-5
v_call: TRBV7-2
cdr3_aa: CASSLGGLSNQPQHF
cdr3_nt: TGTGCCAGCAGCTTAGGAGGACTTAGCAATCAGCCCCAGCATTTT

d_call: .
clone_size: .
j_call: TRBJ1-3
v_call: TRBV19
cdr3_aa: CASSMSRLRDGNTIYF
cdr3_nt: TGTGCCAGTAGTATGTCCAGGCTGAGGGATGGAAACACCATATATTTT

d_call: TRBD1
clone_size: .
j_call: TRBJ2-7
v_call: TRBV6-1
cdr3_aa: CASSDRGSYEQYF
cdr3_nt: TGTGCCAGCAGTGACAGGGGGAGCTACGAGCAGTACTTC

d_call: .
clone_size: .
j_call: TRBJ1-3
v_call: TRBV18
cdr3_aa: CASSPDRGNTIYF
cdr3_nt: TGTGCCAGCTCACCGGACAGAGGAAACACCATATATTTT

d_call: .
clone_size: .
j_call: TRBJ1-2
v_call: TRBV6-6
cdr3_aa: CASIGVNYGYTF
cdr3_nt: TGTGCCAGCATCGGGGTTAACTATGGCTACACCTTC

d_call: TRBD1
clone_size: .
j_call: TRBJ2-5
v_call: TRBV7-9
cdr3_aa: CASSVATGAGETQYF
cdr3_nt: TGTGCCAGCAGCGTAGCGACAGGGGCGGGGGAGACCCAGTACTTC

d_call: TRBD1
clone_size: .
j_call: TRBJ2-1
v_call: TRBV7-3
cdr3_aa: CASSSDRGAYNEQFF
cdr3_nt: TGTGCCAGCAGCTCAGACAGGGGGGCCTACAATGAGCAGTTCTTC

d_call: TRBD1
clone_size: .
j_call: TRBJ1-5
v_call: TRBV28
cdr3_aa: CASRTDRGRPSPQHF
cdr3_nt: TGTGCCAGCAGGACAGACAGGGGGAGGCCTTCGCCCCAGCATTTT

d_call: TRBD2
clone_size: .
j_call: TRBJ2-1
v_call: TRBV9
cdr3_aa: CASSPSGTSGRAGYNEQFF
cdr3_nt: TGTGCCAGCAGCCCAAGTGGGACTAGCGGGAGGGCCGGGTACAATGAGCAGTTCTTC

d_call: .
clone_size: few
j_call: TRBJ2-7
v_call: TRBV6-5
cdr3_aa: CASSYSSQGAYEQYF
cdr3_nt: TGTGCCAGCAGTTACTCAAGCCAGGGTGCCTACGAGCAGTACTTC

d_call: .
clone_size: .
j_call: TRBJ2-7
v_call: TRBV6-5
cdr3_aa: CASKILSGSGYEQYF
cdr3_nt: TGTGCCAGCAAGATCCTTTCCGGGTCGGGGTACGAGCAGTACTTC

d_call: TRBD1
clone_size: .
j_call: TRBJ2-3
v_call: TRBV18
cdr3_aa: CASSPVVGGGADTQYF
cdr3_nt: TGTGCCAGCTCACCGGTCGTAGGGGGCGGCGCGGATACGCAGTATTTT

d_call: .
clone_size: .
j_call: TRBJ2-7
v_call: TRBV19
cdr3_aa: CASSIFGGAYEQYF
cdr3_nt: TGTGCCAGTAGTATTTTCGGCGGTGCCTACGAGCAGTACTTC

d_call: TRBD1
clone_size: .
j_call: TRBJ2-7
v_call: TRBV19
cdr3_aa: CASSGRDRWNEQYF
cdr3_nt: TGTGCCAGTAGTGGACGGGACAGGTGGAACGAGCAGTACTTC

d_call: TRBD1
clone_size: .
j_call: TRBJ1-3
v_call: TRBV28
cdr3_aa: CASREGTGRGNTIYF
cdr3_nt: TGTGCCAGCAGAGAGGGGACAGGCAGAGGAAACACCATATATTTT

d_call: TRBD1
clone_size: .
j_call: TRBJ1-5
v_call: TRBV12-3/TRBV12-4
cdr3_aa: CASSWTGDQPQHF
cdr3_nt: TGTGCCAGCAGCTGGACAGGGGATCAGCCCCAGCATTTT

d_call: TRBD1
clone_size: .
j_call: TRBJ1-2
v_call: TRBV18
cdr3_aa: CASSPVAGGASNYTF
cdr3_nt: TGTGCCAGCTCACCAGTCGCAGGGGGCGCGAGTAACTACACCTTC

d_call: .
clone_size: .
j_call: TRBJ1-1
v_call: TRBV14
cdr3_aa: CASSQDRNTEAFF
cdr3_nt: TGTGCCAGCAGCCAAGACCGGAACACTGAAGCTTTCTTT

d_call: TRBD1
clone_size: .
j_call: TRBJ2-1
v_call: TRBV10-3
cdr3_aa: CAISGPRTGGPYNEQFF
cdr3_nt: TGTGCCATCAGTGGGCCCCGGACAGGGGGACCCTACAATGAGCAGTTCTTC

d_call: .
clone_size: .
j_call: TRBJ2-1
v_call: TRBV15
cdr3_aa: CATSRARVKQFF
cdr3_nt: TGTGCCACCAGCAGAGCCCGGGTAAAGCAGTTCTTC

d_call: TRBD2
clone_size: .
j_call: TRBJ2-5
v_call: TRBV5-5
cdr3_aa: CASSGRLSGSAQETQYF
cdr3_nt: TGTGCCAGCAGCGGCCGTTTGAGCGGGAGCGCCCAAGAGACCCAGTACTTC

d_call: .
clone_size: .
j_call: TRBJ2-1
v_call: TRBV27
cdr3_aa: CASSFAGQFF
cdr3_nt: TGTGCCAGCAGTTTTGCAGGGCAGTTCTTC

d_call: TRBD2
clone_size: .
j_call: TRBJ2-2
v_call: TRBV28
cdr3_aa: CASSLWASGRTTGELFF
cdr3_nt: TGTGCCAGCAGTTTATGGGCTAGCGGGAGAACGACCGGGGAGCTGTTTTTT

d_call: TRBD2
clone_size: .
j_call: TRBJ2-7
v_call: TRBV9
cdr3_aa: CASSVDPSGTYEQYF
cdr3_nt: TGTGCCAGCAGCGTAGATCCTAGCGGGACCTACGAGCAGTACTTC

d_call: TRBD2
clone_size: .
j_call: TRBJ2-1
v_call: TRBV5-1
cdr3_aa: CASSSLTSGDYNEQFF
cdr3_nt: TGCGCCAGCAGCTCCCTGACTAGCGGGGACTACAATGAGCAGTTCTTC

d_call: .
clone_size: once
j_call: TRBJ1-6
v_call: TRBV27
cdr3_aa: CASSSLPSGNSPLHF
cdr3_nt: TGTGCCAGCAGTTCGCTCCCCAGCGGGAATTCACCCCTCCACTTT

d_call: .
clone_size: few
j_call: TRBJ2-7
v_call: TRBV7-9
cdr3_aa: CASRTDAYEQYF
cdr3_nt: TGTGCCAGTCGGACAGATGCCTACGAGCAGTACTTC

d_call: .
clone_size: .
j_call: TRBJ2-7
v_call: TRBV5-8
cdr3_aa: CASSQSFFGPNEQYF
cdr3_nt: TGTGCCAGCAGCCAGTCATTTTTTGGGCCAAACGAGCAGTACTTC

d_call: .
clone_size: few
j_call: TRBJ2-1
v_call: TRBV24-1
cdr3_aa: CATETTSKGNEQFF
cdr3_nt: TGTGCCACCGAGACTACGTCCAAAGGGAATGAGCAGTTCTTC

d_call: .
clone_size: .
j_call: TRBJ1-1
v_call: TRBV4-3
cdr3_aa: CASSQERGEVAMNTEAFF
cdr3_nt: TGCGCCAGCAGCCAAGAGCGAGGGGAGGTGGCCATGAACACTGAAGCTTTCTTT

d_call: .
clone_size: .
j_call: TRBJ2-7
v_call: TRBV3-1/TRBV3-2
cdr3_aa: CASSQRSGREQYF
cdr3_nt: TGTGCCAGCAGCCAACGGTCCGGTCGCGAGCAGTACTTC

d_call: .
clone_size: few
j_call: TRBJ2-7
v_call: TRBV6-2/TRBV6-3
cdr3_aa: CASSYDTAESSYEQYF
cdr3_nt: TGTGCCAGCAGTTACGATACTGCTGAGAGCTCCTACGAGCAGTACTTC

d_call: .
clone_size: .
j_call: TRBJ1-3
v_call: TRBV28
cdr3_aa: CASSLNTASGNTIYF
cdr3_nt: TGTGCCAGCAGTTTAAATACAGCCTCTGGAAACACCATATATTTT

d_call: TRBD1
clone_size: .
j_call: TRBJ1-2
v_call: TRBV18
cdr3_aa: CASSPGQGSYGYTF
cdr3_nt: TGTGCCAGCTCACCGGGACAGGGGAGCTATGGCTACACCTTC